This T cell receptor beta chain was profiled in a study of T cell repertoires in cytomegalovirus infection. Study context: Selection of CMV epitopes for the study included recently identified HLA-C-restricted and well-studied HLA-B-restricted ones. Public TCR beta signature analysis indicated the presence of both CMV infection and matching HLA type.

TCRdb re-analysed the reads in MiXCR, keeping a single row per CDR3 protein. The table lists 49,000 or so distinct CDR3 sequences, roughly 19% of them singletons, with around half in the top ten. In regard to this clonotype: Its antigen is still unknown.

Study-level points and caveats: Within the response measured ex vivo, HLA-C-restricted CMV-specific TCR beta clonotypes were dominant. Identification of carriers of CMV plus the relevant HLA was performed using cumulative public TCR beta family frequency.

Trimming cost V 0 bases and J 4 bases, with 9 bases left between them. The CDR3 totals 14 residues. Germline loops: CDR1 SEHNR, CDR2 FQNEAQ (reference sequence). This sequence originates from a human donor in good health (CMV status not recorded). Some clones in this sample may be carry-over from other donors' samples. The sequencing used CD8+ T cells from cultured PBMCs, collected from culture after CMV antigen stimulation. The V call is TRBV7-9, the J call TRBJ1-2; no clear D. The CDR3 coding sequence is TGTGCCAGCAGCTTAGCGGCCGAGGGCTATGGCTACACCTTC. Its protein is CASSLAAEGYGYTF.